This T cell receptor beta chain emerged from a study of cytomegalovirus exposure and HLA in healthy donors. General study results and limits: Indistinguishable V segments such as TRBV6-2 and TRBV6-3 were excluded. In a later analysis, donors in an Asian-associated ancestry cluster reportedly had fewer N-insertions in productive TCRs than the cohort mean.

This CDR3 region has 16 residues. The junction had 4 bases not matched to a gene; V was cut back by 1 base and J by 1 base. Germline V gene data show CDR1 as LNHNV and CDR2 as YYDKDF (reference sequence). In regard to this clone: Its antigen is currently unknown.

PCR was performed using 60 Vbeta and 13 Jbeta primers. Profiling relied on immunoSEQ multiplex PCR, and the TCRdb table lists in-frame clones only, not all of them. The table counts about 70,000 clones; about 1.8% lies in the top ten. The rearrangement joins TRBV15 to TRBJ2-7; 10 positions match TRBD1. The sequence derives from a young woman in good health and CMV-seronegative. The sequencing input was PBMCs. The CDR3 loop is CATSRGSGQGSYEQYF. The DNA for the CDR3 is TGTGCCACCAGCAGAGGTTCGGGACAGGGGTCCTACGAGCAGTACTTC.